A single sample gave rise to the 17 T cell receptor beta chains below, sequenced in a study of T cells in Graves' hyperthyroidism and ophthalmopathy. TCR beta CDR3 regions were amplified from RNA. Primed by the HTBI set, a first-round RT-PCR was run on the TCR CDR3. TCRdb recomputed calls from the multiplex PCR reads with MiXCR, one row per CDR3 protein. The sample lists under 450,000 distinct CDR3 sequences, roughly 14% occurring once. Source material: blood. The receptors shown here come from a woman aged 18-29 years with Graves' hyperthyroidism.

This clonotype occurred many times. This chain uses TRBV18 with TRBJ2-5, with 8 bases that match TRBD1. Germline V CDR1 and CDR2: KGHSH, LQKENI. CDR3 length: 12 residues. The J segment lost 4 bases and the V segment lost 8 bases, leaving 3 bases of the junction unmatched. CDR3 residues: CASTTGGETQYF. CDR3 in DNA: TGTGCCAGCACTACAGGGGGAGAGACCCAGTACTTC.

This clonotype was observed at least ten times. The rearrangement joins TRBV11-3 to TRBJ2-1; 9 positions agree with TRBD1. This CDR3 region has 17 residues. V shed 4 bases, J shed 8 bases, and the junction held 15 bases outside the gene matches. Germline loops: CDR1 SGHNT, CDR2 YENEEA. CDR3 bases: TGTGCCAGCAGCTCGCTCCAATGGGACAGGGAGGGGGATGAGCAGTTCTTC. This encodes CASSSLQWDREGDEQFF.

This chain links TRBV14 with TRBJ1-3; no definite D call. The CDR3 loop spans 15 amino acids. The germline V gene encodes CDR1 SGHDN and CDR2 FVKESK. The germline V and J ends were trimmed by 5 bases and 0 bases, with 11 bases remaining between them. The DNA of the CDR3 is TGTGCCAGCAGCTCAAGGGCCAGCTCTGGAAACACCATATATTTT. Its translation is CASSSRASSGNTIYF. Looking up the rest from reference TRBV14 and TRBJ1-3 gives the full variable domain: EAGVTQFPSHSVIEKGQTVTLRCDPISGHDNLYWYRRVMGKEIKFLLHFVKESKQDESGMPNNRFLAERTGGTYSTLKVQPAELEDSGVYFCASSSRASSGNTIYFGEGSWLTVV.

The sample holds many counts of this clonotype. V and J are TRBV12-3 or TRBV12-4 and TRBJ2-3, with 15 bases matching TRBD2. This CDR3 contains 18 residues. V shed 5 bases, J shed 0 bases, and the junction held 6 bases outside the gene matches. The CDR3 sequence: CASSPGLAGGTSTDTQYF. The CDR3 DNA is TGTGCCAGCAGTCCCGGACTAGCGGGAGGGACTAGCACAGATACGCAGTATTTT.

With respect to this clonotype: Possible read error: a much larger clone is one base away. This chain connects TRBV12-3 or TRBV12-4 to TRBJ2-5; D is undetermined. The CDR3 is 15 amino acids. The chain's CDR3 is CARSLVRTTVGSQYF. The DNA of the CDR3 is TGTGCCAGGAGTTTAGTCAGGACCACTGTTGGGTCCCAGTACTTC.

This chain links TRBV27 with TRBJ1-3; a possible D gene is TRBD1 (5 bases). V was cut by 8 bases and J by 2 bases, with 16 bases left in between. The CDR3 has 15 residues. The germline gives CDR1 MNHEY, CDR2 SMNVEV (reference sequence). The CDR3 reads CASDLGGVTGNTIYF. The CDR3 nucleotides read TGTGCCAGCGATCTGGGGGGAGTTACTGGAAACACCATATATTTT.

Many counts were recorded for this clonotype. V is TRBV5-1 and J is TRBJ2-1, with D hard to call. Per germline, CDR1 SGHRS and CDR2 YFSETQ. The CDR3 spans 12 residues. V was cut by 7 bases and J by 5 bases, with 10 bases left in between. CDR3 sequence: CASEAGNNEQFF. DNA of the CDR3: TGCGCCAGCGAGGCAGGCAACAATGAGCAGTTCTTC.

In its sample, this clonotype was seen a few times. The V and J genes are TRBV9 and TRBJ2-2, with 12 bases fitting TRBD2. CDR3 length equals 16 residues. The J segment lost 3 bases and the V segment lost 4 bases, leaving 4 bases of the junction unmatched. The germline V gene encodes CDR1 SGDLS and CDR2 YYNGEE. The CDR3 here is CASSMGLAGHTGELFF. The CDR3 DNA is TGTGCCAGCAGCATGGGACTAGCGGGTCACACCGGGGAGCTGTTTTTT.

This clonotype came up a few times. This chain joins TRBV3-1 and TRBJ2-5, with 9 bases identical to TRBD2. Germline CDR1 LGHDT, CDR2 YNNKEL (reference sequence). V gave up 4 bases and J gave up 7 bases; unmatched junction bases: 10. The CDR3 contains 15 residues. In DNA, the CDR3 is TGTGCCAGCAGCCTAATAGCGGGGGCGGGGGGGACCCAGTACTTC. This encodes CASSLIAGAGGTQYF.

This clonotype was seen a few times. The rearrangement uses TRBV30 and TRBJ2-4; D is unresolved. V gave up 5 bases and J gave up 8 bases, with 10 bases separating them. The germline V gene has CDR1 GTSNPN and CDR2 SVGIG (reference sequence). The CDR3 is made up of 11 amino acids. The CDR3 sequence is CAWDFGDIQYF. The DNA of the CDR3 is TGTGCCTGGGACTTCGGAGACATTCAGTACTTC. The full variable domain, with the rest looked up from reference TRBV30 and TRBJ2-4, is SQTIHQWPATLVQPVGSPLSLECTVEGTSNPNLYWYRQAAGRGLQLLFYSVGIGQISSEVPQNLSASRPQDRQFILSSKKLLLSDSGFYLCAWDFGDIQYFGAGTRLSVL.

CDR3 in amino acids: CASSQSEGSWGYTF. The CDR3 DNA reads TGTGCCAGCAGCCAATCGGAGGGGTCATGGGGCTACACCTTC. This sequence joins TRBV16 and TRBJ1-2, with D possibly matching TRBD1 (5 bases). Germline V gene lookup returns CDR1 KGHSY and CDR2 FQNENV. The CDR3 spans 14 residues. Trimming stripped 0 bases from V and 8 bases from J, with 13 bases between.

This clonotype was seen ten or more times. The rearrangement uses TRBV15 and TRBJ1-2; the D is unclear. The V and J ends lost 0 bases and 3 bases respectively, with 14 bases between them. The length of the CDR3 is 16 residues. CDR1 and CDR2 (germline): LNHNV, YYDKDF (reference sequence). The CDR3 is CATSRESGGMDYGYTF. The CDR3, as DNA: TGTGCCACCAGCAGAGAATCAGGAGGGATGGACTATGGCTACACCTTC.

At least ten counts were recorded for this clonotype. The chain joins TRBV12-3 or TRBV12-4 to TRBJ1-5; D is unclear. The V and J ends lost 3 bases and 5 bases respectively, with 17 bases between them. The CDR3 contains 16 residues. Here the CDR3 reads CASSFFPLISDQPQHF. DNA of the CDR3: TGTGCCAGCAGTTTCTTTCCCCTAATCTCAGATCAGCCCCAGCATTTT.

This clonotype was observed many times. The chain uses TRBV10-3 and TRBJ2-2; D is ambiguous. The CDR3 totals 13 residues. Germline-derived CDR1 and CDR2 are ENHRY and SYGVKD. V was trimmed by 8 bases and J by 7 bases, leaving 14 bases between them. The CDR3 here is CAIVRVLGGELFF. The CDR3 coding sequence is TGTGCCATCGTAAGAGTCCTAGGCGGGGAGCTGTTTTTT.

The table lists this clonotype with many counts. The V and J genes are TRBV7-9 and TRBJ1-5, with D uncertain. Germline loops: CDR1 SEHNR, CDR2 FQNEAQ (reference sequence). The CDR3 contains 13 residues. The V end lost 4 bases, the J end lost 3 bases, and 7 bases lay between the germline ends. Here the CDR3 reads CASSSQPNQPQHF. The DNA of the CDR3 is TGTGCCAGCAGCTCACAGCCCAATCAGCCCCAGCATTTT.

The table lists this clonotype with many counts. This sequence joins TRBV7-3 and TRBJ2-3; 10 nucleotides agree with TRBD1. The germline V gene has CDR1 SGHTA and CDR2 FQGTGA. The trim removed 2 bases at V and 8 bases at J, leaving 10 bases unmatched. CDR3 length equals 16 residues. The CDR3 nucleotides read TGTGCCAGCAGCTTAGGACAGGGGGGGGAACTAGGTACGCAGTATTTT. It yields the protein CASSLGQGGELGTQYF.

There are many counts of this clonotype. J is TRBJ1-2 and V is TRBV11-2, with TRBD1 matching 8 bases. V dropped 6 bases and J dropped 8; count of bases not matched to a gene: 8. The CDR3 spans 13 residues. Germline-derived CDR1 and CDR2 are SGHAT and FQNNGV. CDR3 loop: CASSHQGAEGYTF. As DNA, the CDR3 is TGTGCCAGCAGTCATCAGGGGGCGGAGGGCTACACCTTC.